Presented here are 10 T cell receptor beta chains from one specimen sequenced in a study of T-cell reconstitution after alpha-beta-depleted transplantation in children. Unique molecular identifiers were used to barcode this TCRbeta library. TCRdb analysed the PCR reads with MiXCR anew, one entry per CDR3 protein. The sample includes around 240,000 distinct CDR3 sequences, 9% to 10% of them seen just once. This sample comprised PBMCs from the stem cell graft donor, obtained from the stem cell graft. The receptors shown here come from a human donor who donated a stem cell graft to a child with SCID.

This clonotype has at least ten counts. The chain combines TRBV5-6 with TRBJ2-7; TRBD2 might be the D (5 bases). CDR1 and CDR2 (germline): SGHDT, YYEEEE. The CDR3 consists of 11 residues. V was shortened by 5 bases and J by 2 bases, with 5 bases between the two germline ends. CDR3 coding DNA: TGTGCCAGCAGGAGGGCCTACGAGCAGTACTTC. Its translation: CASRRAYEQYF.

This clonotype was seen only a few times. This sequence joins TRBV29-1 and TRBJ1-3; D might be TRBD1 (5 bases). The CDR3 runs to 15 residues. Germline V CDR1 and CDR2: SQVTM, ANQGSEA. Between the trimmed V and J ends, which lost 5 bases and 8 bases, there was a span of 22 bases. CDR3 protein: CSVRFGRSTGDTIYF. CDR3 DNA sequence: TGCAGCGTTCGCTTCGGGAGAAGCACGGGGGACACCATATATTTT.

Ten or more counts support this clonotype. J is TRBJ2-7 and V is TRBV12-3 or TRBV12-4; D unresolved. The CDR3 spans 12 residues. Trimming removed 7 bases from V and 5 bases from J, with 12 bases in between. The CDR3: CASTTGPHEQYF. The CDR3 region has the DNA TGTGCCAGCACCACTGGCCCCCACGAGCAGTACTTC.

The table lists this clonotype with many counts. This rearrangement joins TRBV2 to TRBJ1-1; D is perhaps TRBD1 (5 bases). Germline V gene data show CDR1 as SNHLY and CDR2 as FYNNEI. V was pared by 5 bases and J by 4 bases, with 8 bases between. The CDR3 loop spans 12 amino acids. Written as DNA, the CDR3 is TGTGCCAGCAGTTCAGGGCGCACTGAAGCTTTCTTT. As protein: CASSSGRTEAFF.

Notes on this clonotype: Likely a read error: the CDR3 ends without its conserved phenylalanine or tryptophan. This sequence joins TRBV2 and TRBJ2-1; 9 bases line up with TRBD2. This CDR3 region has 17 residues. CDR1 is SNHLY and CDR2 is FYNNEI in the germline V gene. In DNA form, the CDR3 reads TGTGCCAGCAGTGGACTTCTAGCGGGGATCAACTACAGTGAGCAGTTCGTC. It is translated as CASSGLLAGINYSEQFV.

This clonotype showed up just a few times. A read error may account for a junction end that differs from germline. The V gene is TRBV7-2, the J gene TRBJ1-5; D is ambiguous. Looked up from germline, CDR1 is SGHTA and CDR2 is FQGNSA. The CDR3 runs to 13 residues. Here the CDR3 DNA reads TGTTCCAGCAGCTCCAAAGGTGGGCAGCCCCAGCATTTT. It yields the protein CSSSSKGGQPQHF.

As regards this clonotype: This may come from a read error, since a much larger clone is one base off. The rearrangement joins TRBV7-2 to TRBJ1-5; D perhaps matches TRBD1 (6 bases). Germline CDR1 is SGHTA and CDR2 is FQGNSA. The CDR3 is made up of 14 amino acids. Written as DNA, the CDR3 is TGTGCCAGCAGCTTACAGGGGCCGGCTCAGCCCAAGCATTTT. It codes for CASSLQGPAQPKHF.

V gene TRBV4-2 combines with J gene TRBJ2-1; D remains unclear. This CDR3 contains 13 residues. Germline values: CDR1 LGHNA, CDR2 YNFKEQ. V shed 8 bases and J shed 9 bases, with 17 bases lying between them. CDR3: CASGPGAVGEQFF. CDR3 sequence (DNA): TGTGCCAGCGGCCCGGGCGCAGTGGGTGAGCAGTTCTTC.

This clonotype was seen ten or more times. This chain links TRBV5-6 with TRBJ2-1; 8 bases line up with TRBD2. The V and J ends lost 6 bases and 1 base, in that order; junction bases with no gene match: 6. The CDR3 runs to 15 residues. Germline CDR1 reads SGHDT; CDR2 reads YYEEEE. The CDR3, as DNA: TGTGCCAGCACCTCCGGGGGGGGGTCCTACAATGAGCAGTTCTTC. Its translation is CASTSGGGSYNEQFF.

Many counts were recorded for this clonotype. V gene TRBV2 combines with J gene TRBJ2-1, with 9 bases fitting TRBD2. This CDR3 is built from 14 residues. The germline CDR1 and CDR2 sequences are SNHLY and FYNNEI. V lost 4 bases, J lost 3 bases, and 1 base stayed unmatched. The CDR3 reads CASSALAGYNEQFF. CDR3 DNA sequence: TGTGCCAGCAGTGCACTAGCGGGCTACAATGAGCAGTTCTTC.